Listed here is a single T cell receptor beta chain. The data were produced by immunoSEQ multiplex PCR, yet TCRdb's version contains in-frame clones alone and is incomplete. The data contain tens of thousands of clones, around nine tenths of them singletons. The sample belongs to a study of T cell responses to AZD1222 COVID-19 vaccine. Looked up from germline, CDR1 is MDHEN and CDR2 is SYDVKM. Trimming pared 4 bases from V and 8 bases from J, leaving 18 bases between. The CDR3 consists of 15 residues. The chain has TRBV28 and TRBJ1-5, with unresolved D. Material: peripheral blood, obtained on day 0 of AZD1222 vaccination. This sequence originates from an adult in good health. The CDR3 sequence is CASSSLPAAVEPQHF. As DNA, the CDR3 is TGTGCCAGCAGTTCCCTACCGGCGGCTGTGGAGCCCCAGCATTTT.